The clone carrying this T cell receptor beta chain turned up a few times. Only in-frame clones appear in the TCRdb table, and some are missing; sequencing was by immunoSEQ multiplex PCR. This sample has more than 300,000 clones, with around 86% found just once. The data are from a study of blood T cell repertoires in COVID-19. CDR3 length: 16 residues. V shed 0 bases and J 0 bases; nucleotides not matched to a gene: 2. Germline CDR1 is SGHTA and CDR2 is FQGNSA. V usage is TRBV7-2 and J usage is TRBJ1-3, with 7 bases matching TRBD1. The receptor was isolated from a woman between 45 and 60 years old who had recovered from COVID-19. What was sequenced was PBMCs or T cells enriched from blood (not recorded which). For the CDR3, the DNA is TGTGCCAGCAGCTTAGCGGGACAGAGCTCTGGAAACACCATATATTTT. The encoded protein is CASSLAGQSSGNTIYF.